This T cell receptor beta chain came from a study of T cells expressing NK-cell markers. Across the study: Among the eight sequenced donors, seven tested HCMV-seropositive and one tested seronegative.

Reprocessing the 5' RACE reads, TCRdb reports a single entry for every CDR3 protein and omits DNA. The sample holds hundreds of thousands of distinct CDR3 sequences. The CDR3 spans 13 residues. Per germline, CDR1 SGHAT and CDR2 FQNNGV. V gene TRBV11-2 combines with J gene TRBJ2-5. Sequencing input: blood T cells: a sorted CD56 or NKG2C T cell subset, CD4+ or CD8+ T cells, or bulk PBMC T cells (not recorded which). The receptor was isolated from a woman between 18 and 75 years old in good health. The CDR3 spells CASSPRPQETQYF.